The 18 T cell receptor beta chains below were found in one sample sequenced in a study of blood T cell repertoires in COVID-19. Sequencing used immunoSEQ multiplex PCR; TCRdb keeps in-frame clones, though not all of them. The sample contains tens of thousands of clones, 88% of which appear only once. The sequenced sample was peripheral blood. The receptors were gathered from a man aged 55 to 70 with active COVID-19.

This rearrangement joins TRBV29-1 to TRBJ2-1, with D possibly TRBD2 on 6 matching bases. The V end lost 4 bases, the J end lost 0 bases, and 7 bases lay between the germline ends. In germline, CDR1 is SQVTM, CDR2 ANQGSEA. CDR3 length equals 13 residues. This CDR3 is CSVVSGSYNEQFF. CDR3 nucleotides: TGCAGCGTTGTTAGCGGCTCCTACAATGAGCAGTTCTTC.

The rearrangement links TRBV7-6 to TRBJ2-1; TRBD1 matches 8 bases. Germline trimming cut 0 bases from V and 1 base from J; bases unmatched to any gene: 5. Germline CDR1 SGHVS, CDR2 FNYEAQ. The length of the CDR3 is 17 residues. This chain's CDR3 is CASSLAVGDRSYNEQFF. CDR3 DNA: TGTGCCAGCAGCTTAGCCGTGGGGGACAGGTCCTACAATGAGCAGTTCTTC.

The chain joins TRBV7-9 to TRBJ2-1, with D possibly TRBD2 on 6 matching bases. The CDR3 runs to 17 residues. V dropped 4 bases and J dropped 4 bases, with 20 bases sitting between them. Per the germline V gene, CDR1 is SEHNR and CDR2 is FQNEAQ (reference sequence). The CDR3 coding sequence is TGTGCCAGCAGCTCCACCCCCAGTGGGGGGAATTACAATGAGCAGTTCTTC. The encoded protein is CASSSTPSGGNYNEQFF.

The genes are TRBV19 and TRBJ2-5; 11 positions match TRBD1. CDR3 length: 16 residues. V lost 1 base to trimming and J lost 3 bases; unmatched junction nucleotides: 4. Germline V CDR1 and CDR2: LNHDA, SQIVND (reference sequence). CDR3 region: CASSIARTGGEETQYF. DNA for the CDR3: TGTGCCAGTAGTATAGCCCGGACAGGGGGCGAAGAGACCCAGTACTTC. Variable domain in full (rest from reference TRBV19 and TRBJ2-5): DGGITQSPKYLFRKEGQNVTLSCEQNLNHDAMYWYRQDPGQGLRLIYYSQIVNDFQKGDIAEGYSVSREKKESFPLTVTSAQKNPTAFYLCASSIARTGGEETQYFGPGTRLLVL.

The rearrangement joins TRBV6-4 to TRBJ1-5, with D tentatively TRBD1 (6 bases). Trimming shortened V by 2 bases and J by 2 bases, and 13 bases separated the two germline ends. Germline CDR1 reads MRHNA; CDR2 reads SNTAGT. The CDR3 is made up of 16 amino acids. The CDR3 nucleotides are TGTGCCAGCAGTGACAAAGACAGGTTGGGCAATCAGCCCCAGCATTTT. It translates to CASSDKDRLGNQPQHF.

V usage is TRBV28 and J usage is TRBJ2-1, with 8 bases that match TRBD1. The junction had 5 bases not matched to a gene; V was cut back by 4 bases and J by 12 bases. The CDR3 spans 12 residues. Germline V gives CDR1 MDHEN, CDR2 SYDVKM. CDR3 sequence (DNA): TGTGCCAGCAGTTCAGGGGGCCAGGGGCAGTTCTTC. Translated: CASSSGGQGQFF.

The chain carries TRBV3-1 (or the pseudogene TRBV3-2) and TRBJ2-6; 11 nucleotides align to TRBD2. In germline, CDR1 is LGHDT, CDR2 YNNKEL (reference sequence). V was clipped by 5 bases and J by 0 bases; unmatched bases: 6. CDR3 size: 18 residues. For the CDR3, the DNA is TGTGCCAGCAGCTCAAGAGGGACTAGCGGCTCTGGGGCCAACGTCCTGACTTTC. Protein: CASSSRGTSGSGANVLTF.

This chain links TRBV5-1 with TRBJ1-1; TRBD1 is a possible D gene (6 bases). Germline loops: CDR1 SGHRS, CDR2 YFSETQ. V was shortened by 0 bases and J by 1 base, with 13 bases between the two germline ends. There are 16 residues in the CDR3. The CDR3: CASSLVGGLTNTEAFF. The CDR3 region has the DNA TGCGCCAGCAGCTTGGTAGGGGGACTAACGAACACTGAAGCTTTCTTT.

There are a few counts of this clone. The V and J genes are TRBV7-6 and TRBJ2-7, with TRBD2 matching 7 bases. Per germline, CDR1 SGHVS and CDR2 FNYEAQ. The CDR3 has 16 residues. Trimming at V came to 1 base and at J to 2 bases, leaving 8 bases not matched to a gene. This chain's CDR3 is CASSLGASGTTYEQYF. DNA of the CDR3: TGTGCCAGCAGCTTAGGGGCCAGCGGGACCACCTACGAGCAGTACTTC.

The gene calls are TRBV9 and TRBJ2-3; D might be TRBD2 (5 bases). The CDR3 is 15 residues long. V was pared by 3 bases and J by 4 bases, with 15 bases between. From germline, CDR1 is SGDLS and CDR2 YYNGEE. This chain's CDR3 is CASSDQDLSADTQYF. CDR3 DNA sequence: TGTGCCAGCAGCGACCAGGACCTTAGCGCAGATACGCAGTATTTT.

This chain connects TRBV12-3 or TRBV12-4 to TRBJ2-7, with D maybe TRBD1 (5 bases). V lost 6 bases to trimming and J lost 5 bases, with 8 bases between them. The CDR3 sequence is 11 residues long. CDR3 residues: CASRDIHEQYF. CDR3 coding DNA: TGTGCCAGCAGGGACATCCACGAGCAGTACTTC.

This rearrangement joins TRBV5-1 to TRBJ2-3; D is uncertain. The CDR3 sequence is 13 residues long. CDR1 and CDR2 from the germline V gene are SGHRS and YFSETQ. The germline V and J ends were trimmed by 4 bases and 5 bases, with 11 bases remaining between them. Here the CDR3 reads CASSRVLVDTQYF. Written as DNA, the CDR3 is TGCGCCAGCAGCCGAGTACTGGTAGATACGCAGTATTTT.

V usage is TRBV10-1 and J usage is TRBJ1-2, with D tentatively TRBD1 (6 bases). There are 13 residues in the CDR3. Trimming took off 6 bases at V and 2 bases at J, with 10 bases between the two ends. Germline-derived CDR1 and CDR2 are WNHNN and SYGVQD (reference sequence). The CDR3 is CASSTTGNYGYTF. The CDR3 DNA is TGCGCCAGCAGCACCACAGGGAACTATGGCTACACCTTC.

This chain links TRBV24-1 with TRBJ2-1; 8 bases are shared with TRBD2. V was pared by 3 bases and J by 6 bases, with 6 bases of the junction left unmatched. The CDR3 has 15 amino acids. Germline V CDR1 and CDR2: KGHDR, SFDVKD. CDR3 protein: CATSDPGRVGNEQFF. CDR3 bases: TGTGCCACCAGTGATCCCGGGAGGGTAGGCAATGAGCAGTTCTTC.

This clone was observed once. CDR3 amino acids: CASSASYGNTIYF. The CDR3 DNA reads as TGTGCCAGCAGCGCGTCCTATGGAAACACCATATATTTT. The chain carries TRBV9 and TRBJ1-3; D unresolved. The V and J ends lost 3 bases and 3 bases respectively, with 7 bases between them. Germline CDR1 is SGDLS and CDR2 is YYNGEE. This CDR3 is 13 amino acids long.

The chain couples TRBV9 to TRBJ2-1; D perhaps matches TRBD2 (6 bases). The CDR3 is 15 residues long. V was cut by 0 bases and J by 5 bases, with 12 bases left in between. Germline V gene data show CDR1 as SGDLS and CDR2 as YYNGEE. The CDR3 DNA follows: TGTGCCAGCAGCGTAGCAGCGGGTGGAGACAATGAGCAGTTCTTC. Its translation: CASSVAAGGDNEQFF.

The CDR3 region has the DNA TGTGCCAGCAGCCTCTTGACAGGGTCCTACAATGAGCAGTTCTTC. It codes for CASSLLTGSYNEQFF. This chain links TRBV9 with TRBJ2-1, with 7 bases lining up with TRBD1. The CDR3 is made up of 15 amino acids. The germline gives CDR1 SGDLS, CDR2 YYNGEE. The trim removed 4 bases at V and 1 base at J, leaving 5 bases unmatched.

The CDR3 protein is CASSPNTAGTDTQYF. Written as DNA, the CDR3 is TGTGCCAGCAGTCCCAACACCGCGGGCACAGATACGCAGTATTTT. This chain links TRBV6-5 with TRBJ2-3; D remains unclear. This CDR3 is 15 amino acids long. Trimming removed 5 bases at V and 1 base at J, with 13 bases between. From germline, CDR1 is MNHEY and CDR2 SVGAGI.